Listed here are 27 T cell receptor beta chains from one sample, sequenced in a study of T cell responses to AZD1222 COVID-19 vaccine. Method: immunoSEQ multiplex PCR; TCRdb's copy keeps in-frame clones and lacks some. The sample lists roughly 130,000 clones, about nine tenths occurring once. This specimen consisted of peripheral blood, obtained on day 0 of AZD1222 vaccination. Source of these receptors: an adult in good health.

The chain has TRBV18 and TRBJ1-6; tentatively, D is TRBD1 (6 bases). The CDR3 runs 15 residues. The V and J ends lost 3 bases and 9 bases respectively, with 15 bases between them. Germline-derived CDR1 and CDR2 are KGHSH and LQKENI. Written as DNA, the CDR3 is TGTGCCAGCTCACCTCCGGGAGGGGGGGGTTCACCCCTCCACTTT. Protein product: CASSPPGGGGSPLHF. The whole variable domain, remainder taken from reference TRBV18 and TRBJ1-6, is NAGVMQNPRHLVRRRGQEARLRCSPMKGHSHVYWYRQLPEEGLKFMVYLQKENIIDESGMPKERFSAEFPKEGPSILRIQQVVRGDSAAYFCASSPPGGGGSPLHFGNGTRLTVT.

The rearrangement links TRBV28 to TRBJ2-6; D is unclear. The V end lost 5 bases, the J end lost 4 bases, and 15 bases lay between the germline ends. This CDR3 comprises 16 residues. From germline, CDR1 is MDHEN and CDR2 SYDVKM. CDR3 sequence (DNA): TGTGCCAGCAGTCCAGACTTGCTCTCCGGGGCCAACGTCCTGACTTTC. It specifies CASSPDLLSGANVLTF.

V gene TRBV18 combines with J gene TRBJ1-1; D not certain. Germline V gives CDR1 KGHSH, CDR2 LQKENI. The CDR3 loop spans 14 amino acids. The V end lost 3 bases, the J end lost 4 bases, and 12 bases lay between the germline ends. The CDR3 sequence is CASSPLTTGTEAFF. In DNA, the CDR3 is TGTGCCAGCTCACCTTTGACAACGGGCACTGAAGCTTTCTTT.

The chain recombines TRBV5-3 with TRBJ2-3; D remains ambiguous. TRBV5-3 is an ORF; its function is uncertain. Trimming pared 4 bases from V and 1 base from J, leaving 13 bases between. This CDR3 has 15 residues. The CDR3 DNA sequence: TGTGCCAGAAGCCGGAGAAACCCTGGCACAGATACGCAGTATTTT. It codes for CARSRRNPGTDTQYF.

The chain uses TRBV7-8 and TRBJ2-7; D is perhaps TRBD2 (5 bases). Between the trimmed V and J ends, which lost 1 base and 4 bases, there was a span of 11 bases. The CDR3 is made up of 14 amino acids. The germline V gene has CDR1 SGHVS and CDR2 FQNEAQ. Written as DNA, the CDR3 is TGTGCCAGCAGCTTAGTTGAGGGTAGTTACGAGCAGTACTTC. Residues: CASSLVEGSYEQYF.

This clone was seen a handful of times. The genes are TRBV5-1 and TRBJ2-7, with D possibly matching TRBD2 (5 bases). Germline CDR1 reads SGHRS; CDR2 reads YFSETQ. CDR3 length: 13 residues. Trimming cost V 5 bases and J 3 bases, with 12 bases left between them. The CDR3 nucleotides read TGCGCCAGCAGAGGCAGCAGCGGCTACGAGCAGTACTTC. Translated, it gives CASRGSSGYEQYF.

The V call is TRBV21-1, the J call TRBJ2-3. TRBV21-1 is marked as a pseudogene. The CDR3 has 18 amino acids. The CDR3 here is CASSNAYQGRYGTDTQYF. Written as DNA, the CDR3 is TGTGCCAGCAGCAATGCGTATCAGGGGAGGTATGGAACAGATACGCAGTATTTT.

A single count supports this clone. The chain has TRBV1 and TRBJ2-5; TRBD2 is taken as the D call from the table, unchecked against the DNA. TRBV1 counts as a pseudogene. The CDR3 runs to 16 residues. CDR3 protein: CTSSIPLAGVRETQYF. In DNA form, the CDR3 reads TGCACCAGCAGCATCCCGCTAGCGGGGGTGCGAGAGACCCAGTACTTC.

Only one count was recorded for this clone. The CDR3 here is CASSEGTGQQETQYF. Here the CDR3 DNA reads TGTGCCAGCAGCGAGGGGACGGGACAGCAAGAGACCCAGTACTTC. This chain uses TRBV9 with TRBJ2-5; 7 nucleotides line up with TRBD1. The CDR3 totals 15 residues. V was pared by 3 bases and J by 2 bases, with 7 bases of the junction left unmatched. Germline loops: CDR1 SGDLS, CDR2 YYNGEE.

The chain combines TRBV7-2 with TRBJ2-1, with 9 bases aligning to TRBD1. Per germline, CDR1 SGHTA and CDR2 FQGNSA. V was clipped by 3 bases and J by 6 bases; unmatched bases: 6. The CDR3 loop spans 15 amino acids. The CDR3 loop reads CASSFDRGETNEQFF. The CDR3 bases are TGTGCCAGCAGCTTCGACAGGGGGGAAACCAATGAGCAGTTCTTC.

This rearrangement joins TRBV7-9 to TRBJ1-5; D gene unclear. Germline CDR1 and CDR2: SEHNR and FQNEAQ (reference sequence). This CDR3 has 14 residues. V dropped 1 base and J dropped 7 bases, with 11 bases sitting between them. As DNA, the CDR3 is TGTGCCAGCAGCTTAGGGGTTTCGGGACAGCCCCAGCATTTT. It encodes CASSLGVSGQPQHF.

V is TRBV27 and J is TRBJ1-1; D call uncertain. CDR3 length: 14 amino acids. Trimming removed 3 bases at V and 2 bases at J, with 10 bases between. Germline-derived CDR1 and CDR2 are MNHEY and SMNVEV (reference sequence). This CDR3 reads CASSLGGRNTEAFF. In nucleotides, the CDR3 is TGTGCCAGCAGTTTGGGAGGGAGAAACACTGAAGCTTTCTTT.

The V gene is TRBV30, the J gene TRBJ1-2, with 8 bases aligning to TRBD1. Trimming took 6 bases from V and 3 from J; bases not matched to a gene: 9. Germline V lookup: CDR1 GTSNPN, CDR2 SVGIG (reference sequence). The CDR3 length is 14 residues. CDR3 region: CACKADRVDYGYTF. Here the CDR3 DNA reads TGTGCCTGCAAAGCGGACAGGGTGGACTATGGCTACACCTTC.

The chain's CDR3 is CAWSTTHNQPQHF. CDR3 DNA sequence: TGTGCCTGGAGTACGACACACAATCAGCCCCAGCATTTT. The chain combines TRBV30 with TRBJ1-5; no clear D. CDR3 length: 13 residues. Germline V lookup: CDR1 GTSNPN, CDR2 SVGIG (reference sequence). V lost 2 bases and J 3 bases, leaving 8 bases between the germline ends. The whole variable domain, filled in from reference TRBV30 and TRBJ1-5, reads SQTIHQWPATLVQPVGSPLSLECTVEGTSNPNLYWYRQAAGRGLQLLFYSVGIGQISSEVPQNLSASRPQDRQFILSSKKLLLSDSGFYLCAWSTTHNQPQHFGDGTRLSIL.

This rearrangement joins TRBV10-3 to TRBJ1-1; D call uncertain. The V end lost 6 bases, the J end lost 1 base, and 9 bases lay between the germline ends. Germline V gene sequence: CDR1 ENHRY, CDR2 SYGVKD. The CDR3 length is 13 residues. CDR3 coding DNA: TGTGCCATCAGAGGTGTAGGGAACACTGAAGCTTTCTTT. This translates into CAIRGVGNTEAFF.

V gene TRBV2 combines with J gene TRBJ1-6, with D possibly matching TRBD1 (6 bases). V lost 4 bases and J 10 bases, leaving 14 bases between the germline ends. The germline gives CDR1 SNHLY, CDR2 FYNNEI. This CDR3 region has 14 residues. CDR3 protein: CASSVNRDHSPLHF. CDR3 nucleotides: TGTGCCAGCAGTGTTAACAGGGATCACTCACCCCTCCACTTT.

V is TRBV19 and J is TRBJ2-4; D gene ambiguous. In germline, CDR1 is LNHDA, CDR2 SQIVND (reference sequence). Trimming left V 5 bases short and J 0 bases short, with 11 bases between. This CDR3 spans 15 amino acids. The CDR3: CASSEDQIAKNIQYF. The CDR3 nucleotides are TGTGCCAGTAGTGAGGACCAGATAGCCAAAAACATTCAGTACTTC.

This chain connects TRBV27 to TRBJ2-1; 8 nucleotides line up with TRBD2. Germline CDR1 reads MNHEY; CDR2 reads SMNVEV (reference sequence). CDR3 length: 12 amino acids. The V and J ends lost 2 bases and 10 bases, in that order; junction bases with no gene match: 1. CDR3 coding DNA: TGTGCCAGCAGTTTAGAGCGGGGGGAGCAGTTCTTC. Amino acids: CASSLERGEQFF.

The gene calls are TRBV4-2 and TRBJ2-1; D assignment may be TRBD1 or TRBD2 (5 bases each). This CDR3 spans 14 amino acids. Germline values: CDR1 LGHNA, CDR2 YNFKEQ. The V end lost 4 bases, the J end lost 7 bases, and 14 bases lay between the germline ends. CDR3 in amino acids: CASSRAGTSNEQFF. As DNA, the CDR3 is TGTGCCAGCAGCCGGGCCGGGACCTCAAATGAGCAGTTCTTC.

In DNA form, the CDR3 reads TGTGCCAGCAGCTCCAGGGCTAATTCACCCCTCCACTTT. This encodes CASSSRANSPLHF. The gene calls are TRBV7-2 and TRBJ1-6, with D possibly being TRBD1 (5 bases). CDR1 and CDR2 from the germline V gene are SGHTA and FQGNSA. The CDR3 loop spans 13 amino acids. The V gene lost 4 bases and the J gene lost 6 bases, with 7 bases spanning the gap.

The chain uses TRBV3-1 (or the pseudogene TRBV3-2) and TRBJ1-5; D not resolved. Germline CDR1 reads LGHDT; CDR2 reads YNNKEL (reference sequence). Trimming cost V 0 bases and J 2 bases, with 8 bases left between them. CDR3 length: 15 residues. CDR3 nucleotide sequence: TGTGCCAGCAGCCAAGAAGTCACACGCAATCAGCCCCAGCATTTT. Protein product: CASSQEVTRNQPQHF.

This clone has a single count. This sequence joins TRBV6-7 and TRBJ2-2; weak D call: TRBD1 (5 bases). TRBV6-7 is an open reading frame whose function is uncertain. This CDR3 is 15 amino acids long. V was clipped by 7 bases and J by 1 base, with 13 bases between them. CDR3 protein: CASILRQRNTGELFF. The CDR3 DNA follows: TGTGCCAGCATCCTAAGACAGCGGAACACCGGGGAGCTGTTTTTT.

This chain uses TRBV19 with TRBJ2-3; 7 bases match TRBD1. Trimming removed 4 bases from V and 2 bases from J; junction bases left unmatched: 3. The CDR3 is made up of 14 amino acids. Germline V gene lookup returns CDR1 LNHDA and CDR2 SQIVND (reference sequence). CDR3 residues: CASSRDRDTDTQYF. The DNA for the CDR3 is TGTGCCAGTAGTAGGGACAGAGACACAGATACGCAGTATTTT.

The genes are TRBV30 and TRBJ1-1; possibly TRBD1 for D (6 bases). There are 12 residues in the CDR3. With 2 bases removed from V and 7 bases from J, the gap between germline ends came to 11 bases. The germline V gene encodes CDR1 GTSNPN and CDR2 SVGIG (reference sequence). CDR3 region: CAWSLQGSEAFF. The DNA of the CDR3 is TGTGCCTGGAGTTTACAGGGAAGTGAAGCTTTCTTT.

The chain employs TRBV30 and TRBJ2-7, with D unresolved. This CDR3 region has 15 residues. Germline CDR1 is GTSNPN and CDR2 is SVGIG (reference sequence). Trimming pared 3 bases from V and 1 base from J, leaving 16 bases between. In DNA, the CDR3 is TGTGCCTGGAGCCCATCCTTGGGGTTTTCCTACGAGCAGTACTTC. Amino acid sequence: CAWSPSLGFSYEQYF.

The chain employs TRBV11-1 and TRBJ2-3, with D tentatively TRBD1 (6 bases). CDR1 and CDR2 from the germline V gene are SGHAT and FQDESV (reference sequence). Trimming took 2 bases from V and 0 from J, leaving 12 bases between them. This CDR3 region has 16 residues. CDR3 sequence reads: CASSLLQGPSTDTQYF. The CDR3 DNA reads as TGTGCCAGCAGCTTACTACAGGGCCCAAGCACAGATACGCAGTATTTT.

The chain uses TRBV27 and TRBJ1-2; D gene uncertain. The V gene's germline CDR1 is MNHEY and CDR2 SMNVEV (reference sequence). V was cut by 0 bases and J by 4 bases, with 15 bases left in between. The CDR3 has 16 residues. The CDR3 loop reads CASSLSQANGVYGYTF. The DNA for the CDR3 is TGTGCCAGCAGTTTATCGCAGGCAAACGGGGTCTATGGCTACACCTTC.